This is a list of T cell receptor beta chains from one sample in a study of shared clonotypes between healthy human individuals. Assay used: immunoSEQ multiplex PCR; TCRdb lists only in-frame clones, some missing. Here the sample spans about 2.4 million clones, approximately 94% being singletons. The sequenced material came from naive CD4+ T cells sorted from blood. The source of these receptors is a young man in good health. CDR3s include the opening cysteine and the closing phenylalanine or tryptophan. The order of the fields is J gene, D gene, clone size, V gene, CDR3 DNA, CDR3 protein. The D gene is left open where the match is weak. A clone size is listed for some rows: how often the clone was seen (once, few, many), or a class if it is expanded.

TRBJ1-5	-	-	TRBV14	TGTGCCAGCAGCTTCGGGGATTCCGTCAATCAGCCCCAGCATTTT	CASSFGDSVNQPQHF
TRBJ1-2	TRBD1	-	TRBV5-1	TGCGCCAGCAGCTTCGCCGGGACAGGGGAAGGCTACACCTTC	CASSFAGTGEGYTF
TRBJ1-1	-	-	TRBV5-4	TGTGCCAGCAGCCAGAACACTGAAGCTTTCTTT	CASSQNTEAFF
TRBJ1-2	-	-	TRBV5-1	TGCGCCAGCAGCCCCCGAAGCAATAGGGACTATGGCTACACCTTC	CASSPRSNRDYGYTF
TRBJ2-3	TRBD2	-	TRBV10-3	TGTGCCAGTACTAGCGGGAGTTCTGATACGCAGTATTTT	CASTSGSSDTQYF
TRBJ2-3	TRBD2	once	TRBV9	TGTGCCAGCAGCGTAGGTCTAGCGGGGGGGCTGAGCACAGATACGCAGTATTTT	CASSVGLAGGLSTDTQYF
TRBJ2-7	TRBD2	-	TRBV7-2	TGTGCCAGCAGCTCCGGGACTACAACTCACGAGCAGTACTTC	CASSSGTTTHEQYF
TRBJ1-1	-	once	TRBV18	TGTGCCAGCTCACGCAGGGAGAACACTGAAGCTTTCTTT	CASSRRENTEAFF
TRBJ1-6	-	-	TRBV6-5	TGTGCCACGAAAGGTTCCGGGACGGCTAATTCACCCCTCCACTTT	CATKGSGTANSPLHF
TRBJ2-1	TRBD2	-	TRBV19	TGTGCCAGTAGTGCCAAAGCTAGCGGGAGTGACGATGAGCAGTTCTTC	CASSAKASGSDDEQFF
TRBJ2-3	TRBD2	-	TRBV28	TGTGCCAGCAGTCCCCGCGGGGGGGTGAAAGATACGCAGTATTTT	CASSPRGGVKDTQYF
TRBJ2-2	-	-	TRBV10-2	TGCGCCAGCAGTGAGCCGAGTTTAGGGGGGCCCTTAACCGGGGAGCTGTTTTTT	CASSEPSLGGPLTGELFF
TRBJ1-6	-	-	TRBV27	TGTGCCAGCAGCCCAGTGGGGGGCGCAATCAATTCACCCCTCCACTTT	CASSPVGGAINSPLHF
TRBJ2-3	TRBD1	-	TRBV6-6	TGTGCCAGCAGTTATACCGGGACAGACAGCACAGATACGCAGTATTTT	CASSYTGTDSTDTQYF
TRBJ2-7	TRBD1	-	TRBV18	TGTGCCAGCTCATCGCCGGACAGGGGGAGATACGAGCAGTACTTC	CASSSPDRGRYEQYF
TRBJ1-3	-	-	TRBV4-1	TGCGCCAGCAGCCAAGTTCCAAACTCTGGAAACACCATATATTTT	CASSQVPNSGNTIYF
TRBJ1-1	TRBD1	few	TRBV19	TGTGCCAGTAGGGACAGGGGTATGAACACTGAAGCTTTCTTT	CASRDRGMNTEAFF
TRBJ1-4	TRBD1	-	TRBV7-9	TGTGCCAGCAGCTTGGGACAGGTGCTGGGTCGGGAAAAACTGTTTTTT	CASSLGQVLGREKLFF
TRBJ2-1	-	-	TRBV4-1	TGCGCCAGCAGCCAAGTCGCGGGACAAGAATACAATGAGCAGTTCTTC	CASSQVAGQEYNEQFF
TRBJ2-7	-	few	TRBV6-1	TGTGCCAGCAGTGCACGGGTAGTCTCCAACGAGCAGTACTTC	CASSARVVSNEQYF
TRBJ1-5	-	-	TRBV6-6	TGTGCCAGCAGCGGCGACGGGGCCAGCAATCAGCCCCAGCATTTT	CASSGDGASNQPQHF
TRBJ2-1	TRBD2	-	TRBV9	TGTGCCAGCAGCCCAGGGACTAGCGGGGGCTACAATGAGCAGTTCTTC	CASSPGTSGGYNEQFF
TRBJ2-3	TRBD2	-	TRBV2	TGTGCCAGCAGTGTCGGCGGGAGGGCCGGGACAGATACGCAGTATTTT	CASSVGGRAGTDTQYF
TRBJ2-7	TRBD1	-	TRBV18	TGTGCCAGCTCACCACAGCGGCCAGGGGGAAGGGACGAGCAGTACTTC	CASSPQRPGGRDEQYF
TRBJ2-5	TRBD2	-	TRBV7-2	TGTGCCAGCACCTTAGCGGGGGTTTTAAATACCCAGTACTTC	CASTLAGVLNTQYF
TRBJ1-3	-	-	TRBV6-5	TGTGCCAGCAGAAATATCCAGTCTGGAAACACCATATATTTT	CASRNIQSGNTIYF
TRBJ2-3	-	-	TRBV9	TGTGCCAGCAGTAAGACCGTGGGAGGCACAGATACGCAGTATTTT	CASSKTVGGTDTQYF
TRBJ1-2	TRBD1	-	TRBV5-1	TGCGCCAGCAGCTTGGTTTCAGGGGGCAGCTACACCTTC	CASSLVSGGSYTF
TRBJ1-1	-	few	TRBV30	TGTGCCTGGAGTGTAGGGGGGGACACTGAAGCTTTCTTT	CAWSVGGDTEAFF
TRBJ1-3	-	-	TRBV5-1	TGCGCCAGCAGCTTGGTCGGGTCCCTCGCTGGAAACACCATATATTTT	CASSLVGSLAGNTIYF
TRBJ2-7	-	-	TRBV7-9	TGTGCCAGCAGCTCGCTGGAATCGGCTTCCTCCTACGAGCAGTACTTC	CASSSLESASSYEQYF
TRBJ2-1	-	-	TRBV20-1	TGCAGTGCTAGACGGGATGAGCAGTTCTTC	CSARRDEQFF
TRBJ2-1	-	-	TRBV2	TGTGCTTCCAAACGGGGGCCCACTAGGAATGAGCAGTTCTTC	CASKRGPTRNEQFF
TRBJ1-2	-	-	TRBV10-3	TGTGCCATCAGTGATAGTGGGAGAGAGAGAGGCTACACCTTC	CAISDSGRERGYTF
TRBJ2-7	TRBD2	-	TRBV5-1	TGCGCCAGCAGCTTGGGACTAGCGTACAAGCAGTACTTC	CASSLGLAYKQYF
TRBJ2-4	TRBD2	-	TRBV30	TGTGCCTGGAGTCCATCGCTAGCGGGGGTAAAAAACATTCAGTACTTC	CAWSPSLAGVKNIQYF
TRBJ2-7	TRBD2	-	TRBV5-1	TGCGCCAGCAGCACTAGCGGGAGTTACGAGCAGTACTTC	CASSTSGSYEQYF
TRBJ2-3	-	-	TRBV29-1	TGCAGCGTTGAATTCAAACGTAGCGGAGCCGGAAAGCGGAACACGCAGTATTTT	CSVEFKRSGAGKRNTQYF
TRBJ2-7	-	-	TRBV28	TGTGCCAGCAGTTTGCCACTCGTCCCCTGGGAGCAGTACTTC	CASSLPLVPWEQYF
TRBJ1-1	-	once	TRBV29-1	TGCAGCGTCATATACTGGGGAGTTAAAACTGAAGCTTTCTTT	CSVIYWGVKTEAFF
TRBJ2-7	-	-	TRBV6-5	TGTGCCAGCAGTTACATGGGGGACGAGCAGTACTTC	CASSYMGDEQYF
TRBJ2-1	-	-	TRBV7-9	TGTGCCAGCAGCTTAGTCTCGGGCATGCCTGAGCAGTTCTTC	CASSLVSGMPEQFF
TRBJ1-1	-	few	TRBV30	TGTGCCTGGAGTGTACGTGGATACACTGAAGCTTTCTTT	CAWSVRGYTEAFF